Below, one T cell receptor (beta chain) is given with its context. Its antigen is not identified. The entry originates in a study of cytomegalovirus exposure and HLA in healthy donors. The study, taken as a whole, reports: In vitro checks showed that three CMV-associated chains really do target CMV antigens. Researchers counted about 150 TCR beta chains as cytomegalovirus-associated. The tendency of first-cohort TCR clusters to co-occur in the roughly 130 validation repertoires emerged from a later analysis. While the bulk of TCR sequences proved rare, some public TCRs turned up in many donors.

Repertoires were generated with immunoSEQ multiplex PCR, while TCRdb's copy carries only in-frame clones and drops some. The sample gives approximately 300,000 clones, around 86% of which show up once; roughly 0.8% is in the top ten. The sequence was obtained from a young woman in good health and CMV-seronegative. Specimen: PBMCs.

CDR3 in DNA: TGCGCCAGCAGCTTGGCGGAAGGAGGGTTGGGCGAGCAGTACTTC. Translation gives CASSLAEGGLGEQYF. This rearrangement joins TRBV5-1 to TRBJ2-7, with D maybe TRBD2 (6 bases). The germline V and J ends were trimmed by 0 bases and 6 bases, with 16 bases remaining between them. The germline V gene encodes CDR1 SGHRS and CDR2 YFSETQ. The CDR3 consists of 15 residues.